A single sample is the source of the 23 T cell receptor beta chains below, sequenced in a study of cytomegalovirus exposure and HLA in healthy donors. Primers included in the PCR were 60 Vbeta and 13 Jbeta primers. Data came from immunoSEQ multiplex PCR; TCRdb stores just in-frame clones and leaves some out. This table has approximately 130,000 clones, about four fifths appearing once. The source material was PBMCs. The receptors derive from a woman in her forties in good health and CMV-seronegative.

This chain joins TRBV6-6 and TRBJ1-4, with TRBD1 matching over 7 bases. The CDR3 runs 12 residues. Germline lookup yields CDR1 MNHNY and CDR2 SVGAGI (reference sequence). Unmatched junction bases numbered 4, after V lost 8 bases and J lost 7 bases. The CDR3 DNA reads as TGTGCCAGCTACAGGGGATCTGAAAAACTGTTTTTT. As protein: CASYRGSEKLFF.

V and J are TRBV10-2 and TRBJ2-7, with D unresolved. Looked up from germline, CDR1 is WSHSY and CDR2 is SAAADI. V lost 0 bases to trimming and J lost 2 bases, with 11 bases between them. This CDR3 spans 15 amino acids. In DNA form, the CDR3 reads TGCGCCAGCAGTGAGTCTCTCAGGCTAACCTACGAGCAGTACTTC. Translated, it gives CASSESLRLTYEQYF.

J is TRBJ2-1 and V is TRBV4-1; 11 nucleotides agree with TRBD2. Trimming cost V 4 bases and J 9 bases; bases outside gene matches: 14. From germline, CDR1 is MGHRA and CDR2 YSYEKL. The CDR3 contains 17 residues. The CDR3, as DNA: TGCGCCAGCAGCCCGTTGACTAGCGGGGCTATAAACATTGAGCAGTTCTTC. It codes for CASSPLTSGAINIEQFF.

The chain has TRBV10-1 and TRBJ1-1, with 8 bases that match TRBD1. V gave up 6 bases and J gave up 1 base; unmatched junction bases: 4. Germline V gene sequence: CDR1 WNHNN, CDR2 SYGVQD (reference sequence). The CDR3 has 14 residues. The CDR3: CASSQGARNTEAFF. The CDR3 DNA sequence: TGCGCCAGCAGCCAGGGGGCAAGGAACACTGAAGCTTTCTTT.

The chain carries TRBV6-4 and TRBJ2-1, with D possibly matching TRBD1 (6 bases). Germline CDR1 is MRHNA and CDR2 is SNTAGT. Between the trimmed V and J ends, which lost 6 bases and 6 bases, there was a span of 21 bases. This CDR3 has 16 amino acids. CDR3 protein: CASRGISASGANEQFF. DNA for the CDR3: TGTGCCAGCAGAGGTATATCGGCTTCAGGGGCCAATGAGCAGTTCTTC.

This clone was found once. The CDR3 nucleotides read TGTGCCAGCAGTGAATCGGACAGGACGAATGAAAAACTGTTTTTT. Its protein product is CASSESDRTNEKLFF. The chain carries TRBV25-1 and TRBJ1-4, with 7 bases fitting TRBD1. Germline V gene lookup returns CDR1 MGHDK and CDR2 SYGVNS. V was clipped by 1 base and J by 5 bases; unmatched bases: 4. The CDR3 runs to 15 residues.

The chain uses TRBV29-1 and TRBJ1-1; 7 bases match TRBD1. The germline gives CDR1 SQVTM, CDR2 ANQGSEA. CDR3 size: 11 residues. V lost 7 bases, J lost 11 bases, and 10 bases stayed unmatched. In DNA form, the CDR3 reads TGCAGCGGCCGGGACAGTTTCGCTGCTTTCTTT. It codes for CSGRDSFAAFF.

This clone has a single count. The chain recombines TRBV4-3 with TRBJ2-3, with D possibly TRBD2 on 6 matching bases. The CDR3 contains 15 residues. Germline V CDR1 and CDR2: LGHNA, YSLEER. V was shortened by 3 bases and J by 0 bases, with 10 bases between the two germline ends. The chain's CDR3 is CASSQSGHSTDTQYF. The DNA for the CDR3 is TGCGCCAGCAGCCAGAGCGGGCACAGCACAGATACGCAGTATTTT.

This clone occurred a few times. The CDR3 nucleotides read TGCGCCAGCAGCCAAGACGCCGGGACAGGGAAGTACGAGCAGTACTTC. Protein sequence: CASSQDAGTGKYEQYF. The chain carries TRBV4-3 and TRBJ2-7; 9 nucleotides align to TRBD1. V lost 0 bases to trimming and J lost 4 bases; unmatched junction nucleotides: 7. The CDR3 spans 16 residues. CDR1 and CDR2 from the germline V gene are LGHNA and YSLEER.

The rearrangement uses TRBV27 and TRBJ2-7; TRBD2 is a possible D gene (6 bases). Per germline, CDR1 MNHEY and CDR2 SMNVEV (reference sequence). The germline V and J ends were trimmed by 3 bases and 6 bases, with 9 bases remaining between them. The CDR3 runs to 12 residues. The CDR3 reads CASSFQGGEQYF. In DNA form, the CDR3 reads TGTGCCAGCAGTTTCCAGGGAGGCGAGCAGTACTTC.

The table lists this clone with a count of one. The V call is TRBV6-5, the J call TRBJ2-3; possibly TRBD2 for D (5 bases). The CDR3 is made up of 16 amino acids. The ends were cut back, 0 bases at V and 2 bases at J, with 12 bases in the middle. Per the germline V gene, CDR1 is MNHEY and CDR2 is SVGAGI. In DNA form, the CDR3 reads TGTGCCAGCAGTTACTCGGGTAGCGAGAACACAGATACGCAGTATTTT. This encodes CASSYSGSENTDTQYF.

The CDR3 sequence: CASSSLQGDHGYTF. In nucleotides, the CDR3 is TGCGCCAGCAGCTCCTTACAGGGGGATCATGGCTACACCTTC. The chain uses TRBV5-1 and TRBJ1-2, with 8 bases identical to TRBD1. V trimming: 3 bases; J trimming: 6 bases; junction bases outside the gene matches: 7. Germline V gene sequence: CDR1 SGHRS, CDR2 YFSETQ. This CDR3 region has 14 residues.

In this sample, this clone turned up a few times. This CDR3 is CASSRGLAGGYNEQFF. CDR3 in DNA: TGTGCCAGCAGCCGGGGACTAGCGGGGGGGTACAATGAGCAGTTCTTC. The chain recombines TRBV5-6 with TRBJ2-1; 16 bases match TRBD2. The CDR3 has 16 amino acids. V was clipped by 4 bases and J by 4 bases; unmatched bases: 2. In germline, CDR1 is SGHDT, CDR2 YYEEEE.

This chain uses TRBV19 with TRBJ1-5; unclear D gene. This CDR3 spans 16 amino acids. Trimming shortened V by 2 bases and J by 4 bases, and 15 bases separated the two germline ends. Germline CDR1 reads LNHDA; CDR2 reads SQIVND (reference sequence). CDR3 sequence (DNA): TGTGCCAGTAGTATAACGGGAGGACGGGCGAATCAGCCCCAGCATTTT. It is translated as CASSITGGRANQPQHF.

The genes are TRBV2 and TRBJ1-6; 8 bases are a match to TRBD1. The CDR3 sequence is 13 residues long. Germline V gene data show CDR1 as SNHLY and CDR2 as FYNNEI. Germline trimming cut 11 bases from V and 9 bases from J; bases unmatched to any gene: 9. The CDR3 coding sequence is TGTGCCCAGCAAGAGGACAGGGCTTCACCCCTCCACTTT. Translating gives CAQQEDRASPLHF.

This clone was recorded only once. The V and J genes are TRBV7-2 and TRBJ2-7, with D possibly TRBD1 on 6 matching bases. This CDR3 is 13 amino acids long. The germline V gene encodes CDR1 SGHTA and CDR2 FQGNSA. V was cut by 5 bases and J by 5 bases, with 13 bases left in between. The CDR3 DNA is TGTGCCAGCAGCGCGAGGTGGGACAACGAGCAGTACTTC. Encoded protein: CASSARWDNEQYF.

The J gene is TRBJ2-7, the V gene TRBV6-6; possibly TRBD2 for D (5 bases). The CDR3 is 14 amino acids. Germline assignment: CDR1 MNHNY and CDR2 SVGAGI (reference sequence). V was trimmed by 2 bases and J by 4 bases, leaving 12 bases between them. The CDR3 spells CASSYMGRGYEQYF. The CDR3 nucleotides are TGTGCCAGCAGTTACATGGGGAGAGGGTACGAGCAGTACTTC.

This chain joins TRBV15 and TRBJ2-7, with TRBD2 matching 8 bases. The J segment lost 4 bases and the V segment lost 0 bases, leaving 2 bases of the junction unmatched. Germline V CDR1 and CDR2: LNHNV, YYDKDF (reference sequence). This CDR3 comprises 14 residues. The CDR3 loop is CATSRESSGYEQYF. Here the CDR3 DNA reads TGTGCCACCAGCAGAGAGTCTAGCGGGTACGAGCAGTACTTC.

This rearrangement joins TRBV18 to TRBJ2-5, with D tentatively TRBD2 (6 bases). This CDR3 spans 15 amino acids. Per the germline V gene, CDR1 is KGHSH and CDR2 is LQKENI. The ends were cut back, 0 bases at V and 5 bases at J, with 13 bases in the middle. CDR3 residues: CASSPPSTSRETQYF. The CDR3 region has the DNA TGTGCCAGCTCACCACCGTCTACTAGCCGTGAGACCCAGTACTTC.

The chain employs TRBV5-4 and TRBJ2-7, with D uncertain. CDR3 length equals 14 residues. The germline gives CDR1 SGHNT, CDR2 YYREEE (reference sequence). Trimming pared 2 bases from V and 2 bases from J, leaving 11 bases between. In DNA, the CDR3 is TGTGCCAGCAGCTTTCCCAGCGAGACCTACGAGCAGTACTTC. Protein sequence: CASSFPSETYEQYF.

The rearrangement joins TRBV7-8 to TRBJ1-1, with TRBD1 identical over 12 bases. CDR1 is SGHVS and CDR2 is FQNEAQ in the germline V gene. The CDR3 runs to 14 residues. With 5 bases clipped from V and 5 bases from J, the junction kept 3 bases outside the gene matches. The CDR3 reads CASSGTGGTTEAFF. CDR3 sequence (DNA): TGTGCCAGCAGCGGGACAGGGGGCACTACTGAAGCTTTCTTT.

This chain connects TRBV27 to TRBJ2-7, with D perhaps TRBD1 (7 bases). The CDR3 covers 15 residues. The germline CDR1 and CDR2 sequences are MNHEY and SMNVEV (reference sequence). Trimming cost V 3 bases and J 0 bases, with 12 bases left between them. CDR3 bases: TGTGCCAGCAGTTTTTGGGGGGACAGCTCCTACGAGCAGTACTTC. Amino acid sequence: CASSFWGDSSYEQYF.

The CDR3 loop is CASRMGSSYEQYF. The CDR3 DNA is TGTGCCAGCAGGATGGGCAGCTCCTACGAGCAGTACTTC. The chain carries TRBV6-1 and TRBJ2-7; D unclear. V gave up 6 bases and J gave up 0 bases, with 9 bases separating them. CDR3 length: 13 amino acids. The germline gives CDR1 MNHNS, CDR2 SASEGT.